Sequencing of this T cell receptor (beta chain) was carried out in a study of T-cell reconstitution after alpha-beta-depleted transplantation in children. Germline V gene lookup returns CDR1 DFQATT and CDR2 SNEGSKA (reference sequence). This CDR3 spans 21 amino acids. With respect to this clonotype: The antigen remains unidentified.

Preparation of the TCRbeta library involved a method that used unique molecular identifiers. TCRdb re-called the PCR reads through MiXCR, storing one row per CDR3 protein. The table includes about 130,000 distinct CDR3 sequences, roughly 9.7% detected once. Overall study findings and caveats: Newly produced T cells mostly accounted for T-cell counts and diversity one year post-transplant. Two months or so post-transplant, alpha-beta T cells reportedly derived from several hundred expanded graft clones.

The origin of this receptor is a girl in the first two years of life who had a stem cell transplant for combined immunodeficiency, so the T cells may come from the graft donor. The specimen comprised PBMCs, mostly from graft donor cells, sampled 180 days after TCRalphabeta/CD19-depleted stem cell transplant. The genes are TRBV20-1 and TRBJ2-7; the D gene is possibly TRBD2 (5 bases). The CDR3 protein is CSHSAMDSWAISSPRSYEQYF. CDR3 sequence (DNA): TGCTCTCACTCTGCCATGGACTCCTGGGCCATCAGTTCCCCTCGTAGCTACGAGCAGTACTTC.